This section outlines one TCR beta chain sequence together with its context. This clonotype turned up a few times. Its antigen is currently not known. Base-call qualities are not available, and no considerably larger clone is one nucleotide away. This sample is drawn from a study of human T cells and chemical hapten exposure (dated by TCRdb to about 2021). Regarding the complete study: For sensitization, 2% DPC in acetone was applied to a 2 cm by 2 cm area of upper inner arm skin. Libraries were combined into a pool for sequencing, and differences in TCR yield between samples came mainly from small differences in library volumes within the pool. This study followed changes in the peripheral blood TCR repertoire in vivo during primary and secondary sensitization of alopecia patients to the hapten diphenylcyclopropenone (DPC). For TCR sequencing, blood came from 25 to 35 alopecia patients at anywhere from one to four time points (pre-sensitization, 2, 6 and 24 weeks). Patch tests used Finn chambers with 0.01% DPC on the upper back, scored after 6 days by International Contact Dermatitis Research Group standards. Throughout the roughly 26-week study period, patients were also given weekly therapeutic DPC doses on the scalp. Alopecia areata with under or over 50% scalp involvement, alopecia totalis and alopecia universalis were represented in the patient cohort, which was mostly female. Patient blood was sampled pre-sensitization (week 0) and at 2, 6 and about 24 weeks after DPC sensitization. Here is what the overall study found, with its caveats: DPC sensitization did not change the number of TCRs with a frequency above 1 in 1000, and there was no evidence of changes in global repertoire structure. Because all patients had alopecia, a presumed autoimmune disease, the immune response of the patients might differ from that of healthy individuals. Expanded TCRs formed significantly more large CDR3 similarity clusters than pre-sensitization or healthy control sets, consistent with antigen-driven responses. Patch test score correlated positively with the number of PT1 expanded TCRs, reaching significance at thresholds 8, 16 and 32 but not at 4. Repeated subsampling changed both the strength of the expansion versus patch-test correlation and the threshold at which the correlation became significant.

The meaning of the sample's time point label: patch test 2, 6 weeks after DPC sensitization. The sample's treatment or condition label is to be understood as: therapeutic diphenylcyclopropenone sensitization with weekly scalp DPC. Blood at each patch-test visit was drawn before the patch test was applied. Eligible patients were aged 18 to 70, diagnosed with alopecia, deemed suitable for DPC therapy, and excluded if pregnant. Unfractionated whole blood was collected in Tempus Blood RNA tubes, and total RNA was extracted from that blood. Library generation was performed with RACE. These reads were obtained on a NextSeq 500. Library preparation attached unique molecular identifiers to individual cDNA molecules for quantitative, reproducible TCR counting. From each blood RNA sample, both TCR alpha and TCR beta chains were sequenced. Turning to the authors' computational methods: Samples had a median of about 96,000 TCRs, with a range from about 23,224 to 750,000. The Decombinator software suite was used to annotate the V, J and CDR3 of the TCR reads. For the PS versus PT1 abundance plots, all samples were subsampled to the same number of TCRs (28,000). TCRs were defined as expanded if absent before sensitization and observed at least eight times at the 2-week time point. The raw public reads went through TCRdb reprocessing: fastp at Q25, MiXCR clone calling, in-frame beta chains kept. Every distinct CDR3 protein forms one entry, paired with its most common genes and DNA. These V and J calls are TCRdb output, not the study's own analysis. The sample table shows around 67,000 distinct CDR3 sequences, and 8.5% are seen once. Around 3.6% of the sample lies in the top ten.

V was cut back by 5 bases and J by 3 bases, leaving a gap of 8 bases between them. The CDR1 and CDR2 encoded by the germline V gene (reference sequence) are PRHDT and FYEKMQ. The CDR3 numbers 12 residues from cysteine through phenylalanine. The DNA shown is the 36-base CDR3, in frame from base 1. The rearrangement joined TRBV13 to TRBJ2-7, with no D gene named confidently. The specimen was whole blood, collected in connection with sensitization to the hapten diphenylcyclopropenone (DPC). The sequence was obtained from a woman aged 45 to 65 with alopecia areata. Some clones in this sample may be carry-over from other donors' samples. The CDR3 reads CASSPGHYEQYF. The nucleotides read TGTGCCAGCAGCCCGGGTCACTACGAGCAGTACTTC.